This is a list of T cell receptor beta chains from one sample in a study of T cell clones after liver transplantation. Only in-frame clones appear in the TCRdb table, and some are missing; sequencing was by immunoSEQ multiplex PCR. The top ten clones hold approximately 15% of a sample with around 51,000 clones, about 86% of them seen once. Sequenced material: CD8+ T cells from blood, taken 12 months after liver transplant. The source of these receptors is a human patient who received a liver transplant. Some T cells may be transferred from the graft donor. CDR3s include the opening cysteine and the closing phenylalanine or tryptophan. D genes are given only for firm matches. The size field is filled for only some rows; it gives once, few, many or a size class.

>TRBV29-1|-|TRBJ2-7|-
CSVEKGKYEQYF
TGCAGCGTTGAAAAAGGGAAGTACGAGCAGTACTTC
>TRBV30|TRBD1|TRBJ2-3|-
CARDRGPDTQYF
TGTGCCAGGGACAGGGGGCCGGATACGCAGTATTTT
>TRBV21-1|-|TRBJ2-5|-
CASKDRGYQETQYF
TGTGCCAGCAAGGACAGGGGTTACCAAGAGACCCAGTACTTC
>TRBV10-3|TRBD1|TRBJ2-7|-
CAISEDRAYEQYF
TGTGCCATCAGTGAGGACAGGGCCTACGAGCAGTACTTC
>TRBV5-4|-|TRBJ2-1|once
CASSFGAGNEQFF
TGTGCCAGCAGCTTCGGAGCGGGCAATGAGCAGTTCTTC
>TRBV29-1|-|TRBJ2-1|-
CSVNVGEQFF
TGCAGCGTGAACGTCGGTGAGCAGTTCTTC
>TRBV6-5|-|TRBJ2-2|-
CASSYNGDTGELFF
TGTGCCAGCAGTTACAACGGTGACACCGGGGAGCTGTTTTTT
>TRBV14|TRBD2|TRBJ2-7|-
CASSPREGYEQYF
TGTGCCAGCAGCCCCCGGGAGGGGTACGAGCAGTACTTC
>TRBV19|TRBD1|TRBJ1-2|-
CASSPGTGPLYGYTF
TGTGCCAGTAGTCCCGGGACAGGTCCTCTCTATGGCTACACCTTC
>TRBV5-6|-|TRBJ2-7|-
CASSLGGRASYEQYF
TGTGCCAGCAGCTTGGGTGGGCGAGCCTCCTACGAGCAGTACTTC
>TRBV19|-|TRBJ2-7|-
CASSGATGSYEQYF
TGTGCCAGTAGTGGGGCGACAGGATCCTACGAGCAGTACTTC
>TRBV7-8|TRBD1|TRBJ1-5|-
CASSLYRDRGRREPQHF
TGTGCCAGCAGCCTATACCGGGACAGGGGGCGCCGGGAGCCCCAGCATTTT
>TRBV10-3|-|TRBJ1-2|-
CAISENTPRDNGYGYTF
TGTGCCATCAGTGAGAATACGCCCCGGGACAATGGCTATGGCTACACCTTC
>TRBV6-5|-|TRBJ1-1|-
CASSYGGRTEAFF
TGTGCCAGCAGTTACGGGGGGAGAACTGAAGCTTTCTTT
>TRBV11-3|-|TRBJ2-2|-
CASSLAVGDGFTGELFF
TGTGCCAGCAGCTTAGCGGTGGGGGATGGATTCACCGGGGAGCTGTTTTTT
>TRBV11-2|-|TRBJ2-5|-
CASSLDILMGAQYF
TGTGCCAGCAGCTTAGACATTTTAATGGGGGCCCAGTACTTC
>TRBV18|TRBD1|TRBJ1-2|-
CASSPLETGGPFYGYTF
TGTGCCAGCTCACCACTAGAGACAGGGGGCCCGTTCTATGGCTACACCTTC
>TRBV30|-|TRBJ2-7|-
CAWNLAITYEQYF
TGTGCCTGGAACTTGGCCATTACCTACGAGCAGTACTTC
>TRBV5-6|TRBD2|TRBJ2-7|-
CASSLVPSGRARSYEQYF
TGTGCCAGCAGCTTGGTACCTAGCGGGAGGGCCAGGTCCTACGAGCAGTACTTC
>TRBV14|-|TRBJ1-2|-
CASSQDTSYGYTF
TGTGCCAGCAGCCAAGATACCAGTTATGGCTACACCTTC
>TRBV11-2|-|TRBJ1-1|-
CASSSNRDLNTEAFF
TGTGCCAGCAGCTCGAACCGGGACCTGAACACTGAAGCTTTCTTT
>TRBV19|-|TRBJ2-1|-
CASSFGSYNEQFF
TGTGCCAGTAGTTTCGGGTCCTACAATGAGCAGTTCTTC
>TRBV28|TRBD2|TRBJ2-7|-
CAILTGGLGEQYF
TGTGCCATCCTGACGGGGGGACTAGGAGAGCAGTACTTC
>TRBV13|-|TRBJ2-1|-
CASSSILVDEQFF
TGTGCCAGCAGCTCTATACTAGTCGATGAGCAGTTCTTC
>TRBV7-9|TRBD1|TRBJ2-7|-
CASSSPAGQGGIYEQYF
TGTGCCAGCAGCTCCCCCGCGGGACAGGGTGGCATCTACGAGCAGTACTTC
>TRBV6-1|-|TRBJ2-7|once
CASSDWGEQYF
TGTGCCAGTTCCGATTGGGGGGAGCAGTACTTC
>TRBV27|-|TRBJ2-7|-
CASSYGRPYEQYF
TGTGCCAGCAGTTACGGCCGCCCCTACGAGCAGTACTTC
>TRBV7-2|-|TRBJ1-3|-
CASSWGGNTIYF
TGTGCCAGCAGCTGGGGCGGAAACACCATATATTTT
>TRBV7-9|-|TRBJ2-5|-
CASSYQETQYF
TGTGCCAGCAGCTATCAAGAGACCCAGTACTTC
>TRBV7-8|-|TRBJ2-7|large
CASSPELAYEQYF
TGTGCCAGCAGCCCGGAGCTTGCCTACGAGCAGTACTTC
>TRBV4-1|-|TRBJ1-5|-
CASSQEVGAPQHF
TGCGCCAGCAGCCAAGAGGTGGGGGCGCCCCAGCATTTT
>TRBV27|-|TRBJ2-7|-
CASSLSSGSFFEQYF
TGTGCCAGCAGTTTATCATCAGGGTCATTCTTCGAGCAGTACTTC
>TRBV7-8|-|TRBJ2-3|-
CASSLSERRADTQYF
TGTGCCAGCAGCTTGAGCGAGAGAAGGGCAGATACGCAGTATTTT
>TRBV27|-|TRBJ1-5|-
CASSTYREYSNQPQHF
TGTGCCAGCAGTACCTACAGGGAGTATAGCAATCAGCCCCAGCATTTT
>TRBV19|TRBD1|TRBJ2-7|-
CATSPGTGGFYEQYF
TGTGCCACCAGCCCCGGGACAGGGGGCTTCTACGAGCAGTACTTC
>TRBV2|TRBD2|TRBJ2-1|-
CASSEQLAGERALYNEQFF
TGTGCCAGCAGTGAACAGCTAGCGGGAGAACGGGCCCTGTACAATGAGCAGTTCTTC
>TRBV7-6|TRBD2|TRBJ2-1|-
CASSPIGSGSSYNEQFF
TGTGCCAGCAGCCCGATAGGTAGCGGGAGCTCCTACAATGAGCAGTTCTTC
>TRBV28|-|TRBJ2-1|-
CASSSPKEGLYNEQFF
TGTGCCAGCAGTTCCCCCAAAGAGGGGCTTTACAATGAGCAGTTCTTC
>TRBV19|TRBD1|TRBJ2-2|-
CASSIGEGGHGELFF
TGTGCCAGTAGTATAGGGGAAGGGGGCCACGGGGAGCTGTTTTTT
>TRBV6-1|-|TRBJ2-1|-
CASRGGFRPMFVQFF
TGTGCCAGCAGGGGGGGATTTCGGCCCATGTTTGTGCAGTTCTTC
>TRBV7-6|-|TRBJ1-4|-
CASSLAGGPNEKLFF
TGTGCCAGCAGCTTAGCGGGCGGCCCTAATGAAAAACTGTTTTTT
>TRBV5-1|-|TRBJ2-7|-
CASSWAGTSYEQYF
TGCGCCAGCAGCTGGGCCGGGACCTCCTACGAGCAGTACTTC
>TRBV28|-|TRBJ1-1|-
CASSPDRDLGTEAFF
TGTGCCAGCAGTCCTGATCGGGACCTGGGGACTGAAGCTTTCTTT